Following are 3 T cell receptor beta chains from one sample sequenced in a study of T cell responses to AZD1222 COVID-19 vaccine (TCRdb year 2021). Receptors were amplified or captured by the immunoSEQ multiplex PCR assay. In TCRdb, the immuneACCESS table is reduced to in-frame sequences with V and J assigned. These tables do not hold every clone; where another copy was compared, an unresolved V gene accounts for under half, and the others remain unexplained. In this sample the table shows approximately 100,000 clones, 92% of which occur a single time. 1% to 1.5% of the sample goes to the ten largest clones. The label giving this sample's time point can be read as: baseline before first vaccination. The sequences come from peripheral blood, collected on day 0 of AZD1222 vaccination. These TCRs come from an adult in good health.

CDR3 protein: CASSQAGLAYEQYF. The CDR3 coding sequence is TGTGCCAGCAGCCAAGCGGGACTAGCGTACGAGCAGTACTTC. This chain uses TRBV14 with TRBJ2-7; 10 positions agree with TRBD2. The CDR3 extends over 14 amino acids. The germline gives CDR1 SGHDN, CDR2 FVKESK. Trimming at V came to 1 base and at J to 4 bases, leaving 1 base not matched to a gene. Full variable domain (outside the CDR3, taken from reference TRBV14 and TRBJ2-7): EAGVTQFPSHSVIEKGQTVTLRCDPISGHDNLYWYRRVMGKEIKFLLHFVKESKQDESGMPNNRFLAERTGGTYSTLKVQPAELEDSGVYFCASSQAGLAYEQYFGPGTRLTVT.

V usage is TRBV7-2 and J usage is TRBJ1-2; D is perhaps TRBD1 (5 bases). Per the germline V gene, CDR1 is SGHTA and CDR2 is FQGNSA. Trimming took off 5 bases at V and 2 bases at J, with 15 bases between the two ends. The CDR3 totals 15 residues. The CDR3 region has the DNA TGTGCCAGCAGCCCATGGGGACTCCTAAACTATGGCTACACCTTC. Translation: CASSPWGLLNYGYTF.

The J gene is TRBJ2-7, the V gene TRBV11-3, with 13 bases that match TRBD2. CDR1 is SGHNT and CDR2 is YENEEA in the germline V gene. This CDR3 comprises 13 residues. J lost 7 bases, V lost 4 bases, and 1 base had no gene match. CDR3 protein: CASSSTSGREQYF. CDR3 nucleotides: TGTGCCAGCAGCTCGACTAGCGGGAGGGAGCAGTACTTC.